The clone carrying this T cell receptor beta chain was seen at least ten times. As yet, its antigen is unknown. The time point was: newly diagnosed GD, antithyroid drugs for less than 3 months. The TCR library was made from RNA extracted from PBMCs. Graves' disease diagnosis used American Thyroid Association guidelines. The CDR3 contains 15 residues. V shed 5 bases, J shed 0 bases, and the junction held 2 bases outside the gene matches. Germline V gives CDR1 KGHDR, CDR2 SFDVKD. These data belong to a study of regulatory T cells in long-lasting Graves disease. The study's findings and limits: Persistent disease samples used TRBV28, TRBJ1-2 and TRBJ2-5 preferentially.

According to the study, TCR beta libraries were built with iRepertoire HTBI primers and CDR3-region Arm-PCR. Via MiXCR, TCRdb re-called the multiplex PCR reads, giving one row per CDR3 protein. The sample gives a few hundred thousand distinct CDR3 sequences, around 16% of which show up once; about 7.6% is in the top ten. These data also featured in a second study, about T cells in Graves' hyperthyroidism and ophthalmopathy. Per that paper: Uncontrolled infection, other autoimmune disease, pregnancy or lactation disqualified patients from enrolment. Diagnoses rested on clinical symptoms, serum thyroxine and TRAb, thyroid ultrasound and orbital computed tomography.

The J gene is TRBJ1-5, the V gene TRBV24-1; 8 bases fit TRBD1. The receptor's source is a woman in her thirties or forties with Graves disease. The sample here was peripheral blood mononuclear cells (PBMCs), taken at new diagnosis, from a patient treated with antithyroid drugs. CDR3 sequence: CATSGTGSSNQPQHF. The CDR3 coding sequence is TGTGCCACCAGTGGGACAGGGAGTAGCAATCAGCCCCAGCATTTT.